These 18 T cell receptor beta chains originate from one sample sequenced in a study of shared clonotypes between healthy human individuals. Some clones are missing from TCRdb's copy, which holds only in-frame ones; the method was immunoSEQ multiplex PCR. The top ten clones hold more than 0.35% of a sample with some 2.4 million clones, 80% to 95% of them seen once. Sequenced material: naive CD4+ T cells from PBMCs. Regarding subset: CD45RA+ positively selected. These TCRs come from a man aged 18 to 29 in good health. Some clones in this sample may be carry-over from other donors' samples.

The chain is built from TRBV2 and TRBJ2-1; the D gene is possibly TRBD2 (5 bases). Germline V gives CDR1 SNHLY, CDR2 FYNNEI. V was clipped by 7 bases and J by 2 bases, with 15 bases between them. The CDR3 totals 15 residues. CDR3 residues: CASTLVAMAYNEQFF. The CDR3 nucleotides are TGTGCCAGCACCCTCGTAGCGATGGCCTACAATGAGCAGTTCTTC.

About this clone: Within the sample, other DNA sequences also encode this same CDR3. This chain links TRBV27 with TRBJ1-2, with D hard to call. In germline, CDR1 is MNHEY, CDR2 SMNVEV (reference sequence). CDR3 length: 12 residues. Trimming stripped 5 bases from V and 5 bases from J, with 9 bases between. CDR3 nucleotide sequence: TGTGCCAGCAGTCCCACCGGTTATGGCTACACCTTC. Its protein product is CASSPTGYGYTF.

This rearrangement joins TRBV9 to TRBJ2-5; perhaps D is TRBD1 or TRBD2 (5 bases each). V lost 3 bases and J lost 5, with 14 bases in between. Germline assignment: CDR1 SGDLS and CDR2 YYNGEE. The CDR3 extends over 14 amino acids. As DNA, the CDR3 is TGTGCCAGCAGCGCGGGACCCCTGTCGGAGACCCAGTACTTC. Its protein is CASSAGPLSETQYF. The entire variable domain, with the rest obtained from reference TRBV9 and TRBJ2-5, is as follows: DSGVTQTPKHLITATGQRVTLRCSPRSGDLSVYWYQQSLDQGLQFLIQYYNGEERAKGNILERFSAQQFPDLHSELNLSSLELGDSALYFCASSAGPLSETQYFGPGTRLLVL.

This clone was recorded only once. The V gene is TRBV5-1, the J gene TRBJ2-5; 12 bases map to TRBD2. V dropped 1 base and J dropped 2; count of bases not matched to a gene: 3. The germline V gene has CDR1 SGHRS and CDR2 YFSETQ. CDR3 length: 16 amino acids. CDR3 region: CASSLFGLAGQETQYF. The CDR3, as DNA: TGCGCCAGCAGCTTGTTTGGACTAGCGGGACAAGAGACCCAGTACTTC.

V usage is TRBV7-2 and J usage is TRBJ1-2, with D perhaps TRBD1 (5 bases). This CDR3 has 16 residues. CDR1 and CDR2 from the germline V gene are SGHTA and FQGNSA. Deletions cut 2 bases from V and 0 bases from J, with 13 bases between. This CDR3 is CASSLLRVQANYGYTF. CDR3 coding DNA: TGTGCCAGCAGCTTATTAAGAGTACAGGCTAACTATGGCTACACCTTC.

This clone appeared a few times. This chain connects TRBV6-1 to TRBJ1-2, with a weak D call TRBD1 (6 bases). The CDR3 sequence is 12 residues long. V was cut by 7 bases and J by 8 bases, with 14 bases left in between. Germline-derived CDR1 and CDR2 are MNHNS and SASEGT. CDR3 coding DNA: TGTGCCAGCATGGGGGCCTTATGGGGCTACACCTTC. Translation gives CASMGALWGYTF.

In its sample, this clone was seen once. The rearrangement uses TRBV7-3 and TRBJ2-7; D is unresolved. The CDR3 runs to 13 residues. From germline, CDR1 is SGHTA and CDR2 FQGTGA. V was trimmed by 4 bases and J by 1 base, leaving 8 bases between them. The CDR3 coding sequence is TGTGCCAGCAGCTCCAAGCCGTCCTACGAGCAGTACTTC. It yields the protein CASSSKPSYEQYF.

This rearrangement joins TRBV11-1 to TRBJ2-7, with 10 bases that match TRBD2. The V and J ends lost 5 bases and 3 bases, in that order; junction bases with no gene match: 7. Germline CDR1 and CDR2: SGHAT and FQDESV (reference sequence). The CDR3 is 15 amino acids. Here the CDR3 DNA reads TGTGCCAGCAGCCCCTTTAGCGGGGGGAGCTACGAGCAGTACTTC. Encoded protein: CASSPFSGGSYEQYF.

This chain connects TRBV5-1 to TRBJ2-2, with D hard to call. V was clipped by 4 bases and J by 4 bases, with 11 bases between them. The CDR3 is 14 residues long. Germline CDR1 reads SGHRS; CDR2 reads YFSETQ. CDR3 in amino acids: CASSPFSGTGELFF. CDR3 DNA: TGCGCCAGCAGCCCTTTCTCAGGCACCGGGGAGCTGTTTTTT.

This clone showed up just once. The chain is built from TRBV5-1 and TRBJ2-1; tentative D call: TRBD1 (5 bases). Germline V CDR1 and CDR2: SGHRS, YFSETQ. This CDR3 comprises 16 residues. Trimming stripped 0 bases from V and 0 bases from J, with 10 bases between. Here the CDR3 reads CASSLDGASSYNEQFF. Here the CDR3 DNA reads TGCGCCAGCAGCTTGGATGGGGCGAGCTCCTACAATGAGCAGTTCTTC.

The CDR3, as DNA: TGTGCCAGCAGTTTATCGGGCGGGGCGGGAGGGGTGTACGAGCAGTACTTC. It codes for CASSLSGGAGGVYEQYF. The chain has TRBV27 and TRBJ2-7; TRBD2 matches 9 bases. This CDR3 region has 17 residues. V was clipped by 0 bases and J by 4 bases; unmatched bases: 10. CDR1 MNHEY and CDR2 SMNVEV come from the germline V gene (reference sequence).

The rearrangement uses TRBV28 and TRBJ1-2, with D possibly TRBD1 on 6 matching bases. V was pared by 6 bases and J by 5 bases, with 19 bases between. CDR3 length: 15 amino acids. Germline CDR1 and CDR2: MDHEN and SYDVKM. The CDR3 region has the DNA TGTGCCAGCAGGGGCCGGGGGGCTAGGGTATATGGCTACACCTTC. Amino acids: CASRGRGARVYGYTF.

The chain has TRBV5-4 and TRBJ2-1; D is undetermined. This CDR3 contains 14 residues. V lost 2 bases to trimming and J lost 0 bases, with 6 bases between them. In germline, CDR1 is SGHNT, CDR2 YYREEE (reference sequence). CDR3 DNA sequence: TGTGCCAGCAGCTTTTACAGCTCCTACAATGAGCAGTTCTTC. It yields the protein CASSFYSSYNEQFF.

This clone appeared a single time. This chain uses TRBV7-3 with TRBJ2-1; a weak D match, TRBD2 (6 bases). Germline CDR1 SGHTA, CDR2 FQGTGA. The CDR3 is 12 residues long. Between the trimmed V and J ends, which lost 5 bases and 9 bases, there was a span of 11 bases. CDR3: CASSPAGGEQFF. The CDR3 bases are TGTGCCAGCAGCCCAGCCGGGGGTGAGCAGTTCTTC.

This clone has a single count. The chain employs TRBV4-1 and TRBJ2-7; 9 bases map to TRBD1. Unmatched junction bases numbered 8, after V lost 3 bases and J lost 2 bases. This CDR3 region has 16 residues. Germline-derived CDR1 and CDR2 are MGHRA and YSYEKL. The CDR3, as DNA: TGCGCCAGCAGCCATTCTTACCGACAGGGGGCCTACGAGCAGTACTTC. Translating gives CASSHSYRQGAYEQYF.

The gene calls are TRBV27 and TRBJ2-5; maybe TRBD1 (6 bases). CDR1 is MNHEY, CDR2 SMNVEV, per germline (reference sequence). Trimming cost V 5 bases and J 2 bases, with 9 bases left between them. The CDR3 totals 13 residues. Here the CDR3 reads CASSLQGQETQYF. CDR3 bases: TGTGCCAGCAGTCTTCAGGGGCAAGAGACCCAGTACTTC.

This clone was detected a few times. V usage is TRBV7-9 and J usage is TRBJ1-1; D is uncertain. CDR3 size: 13 residues. V lost 1 base, J lost 5 bases, and 8 bases lay in between. CDR1 SEHNR and CDR2 FQNEAQ come from the germline V gene (reference sequence). The CDR3 loop is CASSLVEETEAFF. Here the CDR3 DNA reads TGTGCCAGCAGCTTAGTGGAGGAGACTGAAGCTTTCTTT.

The V and J genes are TRBV10-3 and TRBJ1-2; 7 nucleotides align to TRBD1. V lost 10 bases and J lost 1; bases outside the gene matches: 9. The CDR3 totals 14 residues. Germline CDR1 and CDR2: ENHRY and SYGVKD. Here the CDR3 DNA reads TGTGCCACTCGCCCGGGACAGCTTAACTATGGCTACACCTTC. Its translation: CATRPGQLNYGYTF.